The entry that follows covers one T cell receptor beta chain sequence. The data derive from a study of radiation and T cells in renal cell carcinoma. This table comes from immunoSEQ multiplex PCR, and its TCRdb copy is limited to in-frame clones, with some not included. The sample has about 74,000 clones; 89% are singletons. Germline V gene data show CDR1 as MDHEN and CDR2 as SYDVKM. Trimming stripped 5 bases from V and 7 bases from J, with 18 bases between. The CDR3 contains 14 residues. Described time point: blood 4 weeks post-SBRT, at nephrectomy. Treatment denoted: 15 Gy SBRT to primary tumor, nephrectomy 4 weeks later.

Specimen: blood, collected from a patient whose treatment included radiotherapy and nephrectomy. The gene calls are TRBV28 and TRBJ2-7; TRBD1 or TRBD2 may be the D gene (5 bases each). The sequence was obtained from a woman between 65 and 79 years old with renal cell carcinoma. DNA for the CDR3: TGTGCCAGCAGTCCCCCCGGGACGATGAGGGAGCAGTACTTC. Protein sequence: CASSPPGTMREQYF. Drawing the rest from reference TRBV28 and TRBJ2-7, the complete variable domain is DVKVTQSSRYLVKRTGEKVFLECVQDMDHENMFWYRQDPGLGLRLIYFSYDVKMKEKGDIPEGYSVSREKKERFSLILESASTNQTSMYLCASSPPGTMREQYFGPGTRLTVT.